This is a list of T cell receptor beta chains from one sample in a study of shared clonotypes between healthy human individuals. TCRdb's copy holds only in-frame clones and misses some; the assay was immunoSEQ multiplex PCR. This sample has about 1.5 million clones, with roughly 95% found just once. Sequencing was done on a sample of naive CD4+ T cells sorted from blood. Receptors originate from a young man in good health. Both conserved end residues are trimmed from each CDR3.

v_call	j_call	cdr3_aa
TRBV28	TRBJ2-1	ASSLVAVASGSTGSYNEQF
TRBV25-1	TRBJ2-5	ASSDLDSDWSETQY
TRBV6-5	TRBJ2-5	ASAGLQGIWKTQY
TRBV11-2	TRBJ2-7	ASSLVRTGGYEQY
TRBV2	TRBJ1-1	ASSELPGELNTEAF
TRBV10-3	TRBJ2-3	AIRASGTDTQY
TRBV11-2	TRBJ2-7	ASSFPGLLAGPYEQY
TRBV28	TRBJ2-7	ASSLFGGKNYEQY
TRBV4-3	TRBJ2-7	ASSRKPGTSGRGVGYEQY
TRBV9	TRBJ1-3	ASSVGASLGNTIY
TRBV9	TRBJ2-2	ASSVGSGRAVAGELF
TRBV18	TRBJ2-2	ASSPPSRAGELF
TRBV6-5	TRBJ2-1	ASYGAGGQYEQF
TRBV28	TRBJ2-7	ASSPAGTSNYEQY
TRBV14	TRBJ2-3	ANSYFNPRFGSSIHTQY
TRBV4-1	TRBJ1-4	ASSLRDTYNEKLF
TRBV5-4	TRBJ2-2	ASSLAATEFITGELF
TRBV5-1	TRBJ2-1	ASTAGPRTSYNEQF
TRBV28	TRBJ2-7	ASSLERVAYEQY
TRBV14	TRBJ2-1	ASSQVGQLKANEQF
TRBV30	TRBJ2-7	AWSSQMADEQY
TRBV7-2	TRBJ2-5	ASSGYRAGVQETQY
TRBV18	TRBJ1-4	ASSPNQGGGEKLF
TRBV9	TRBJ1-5	ASSPGGTAITPQH
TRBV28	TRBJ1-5	AISGAQPQH
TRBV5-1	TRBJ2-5	ASSDPQGRQETQY
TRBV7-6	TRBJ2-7	ASSEGGYEQY
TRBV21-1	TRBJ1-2	ASSQKATTGAEDYGYT
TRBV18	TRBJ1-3	ASSPSDRGNTIY
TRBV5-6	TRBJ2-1	ASSDKTSGRSRNEQF
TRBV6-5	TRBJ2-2	ATGRATGELF
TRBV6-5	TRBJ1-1	ASSYSLVAVTEAF
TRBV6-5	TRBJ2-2	ASSYGTSGRIGELF
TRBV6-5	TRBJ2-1	ASSYVTGGVEQF
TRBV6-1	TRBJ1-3	ASRGTGQRVIY
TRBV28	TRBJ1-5	ASSVLGQPQH